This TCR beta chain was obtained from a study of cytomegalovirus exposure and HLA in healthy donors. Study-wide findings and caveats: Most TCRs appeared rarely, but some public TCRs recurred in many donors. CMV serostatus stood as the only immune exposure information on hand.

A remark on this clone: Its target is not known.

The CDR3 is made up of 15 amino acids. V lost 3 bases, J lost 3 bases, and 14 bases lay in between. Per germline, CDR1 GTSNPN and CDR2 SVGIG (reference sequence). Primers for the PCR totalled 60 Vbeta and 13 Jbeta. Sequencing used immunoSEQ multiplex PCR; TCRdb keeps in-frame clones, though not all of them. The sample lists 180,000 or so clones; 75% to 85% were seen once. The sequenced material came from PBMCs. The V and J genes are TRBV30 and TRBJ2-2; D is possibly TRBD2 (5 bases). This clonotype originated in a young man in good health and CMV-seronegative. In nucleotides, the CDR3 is TGTGCCTGGAGAACACTAGGGCCGGACACCGGGGAGCTGTTTTTT. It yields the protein CAWRTLGPDTGELFF.